This T cell receptor (beta chain) is drawn from a study of human T cells and chemical hapten exposure. Whole-study context: Patch testing placed 0.01% DPC on the upper back, with readings at 6 days.

Sample time point: patch test 1, 2 weeks after DPC sensitization. Treatment denoted: therapeutic diphenylcyclopropenone sensitization with weekly scalp DPC. At least ten counts were recorded for this clonotype. This CDR3 spans 13 amino acids. The V and J ends lost 3 bases and 5 bases respectively, with 8 bases between them. Germline V lookup: CDR1 SGHTA, CDR2 FQGNSA. As the library was built, unique molecular identifiers were attached to individual cDNA molecules. TCRdb re-called the RACE reads through MiXCR, storing one row per CDR3 protein. Counted here are 75,000 to 100,000 distinct CDR3 sequences, roughly a tenth occurring once; the ten biggest clones make up 2.2%.

Sample: whole blood, taken in connection with sensitization to the hapten diphenylcyclopropenone (DPC). The chain recombines TRBV7-2 with TRBJ2-1; D call uncertain. This receptor was taken from a man between 40 and 49 years old with alopecia areata. Some clones in this sample may be carry-over from other donors' samples. CDR3 amino acids: CASSFGRDNEQFF. CDR3 in DNA: TGTGCCAGCAGCTTTGGAAGGGACAATGAGCAGTTCTTC. Filled out from reference TRBV7-2 and TRBJ2-1, the complete variable domain reads GAGVSQSPSNKVTEKGKDVELRCDPISGHTALYWYRQSLGQGLEFLIYFQGNSAPDKSGLPSDRFSAERTGGSVSTLTIQRTQQEDSAVYLCASSFGRDNEQFFGPGTRLTVL.